A single sample is the source of the 23 T cell receptor beta chains below, sequenced in a study of blood T cell repertoires in COVID-19 (TCRdb year 2020). The library was prepared using the immunoSEQ multiplex PCR assay. TCRdb obtained this table from immuneACCESS and retained in-frame rearrangements with V and J assigned. These tables miss some clones; where compared with another copy, unresolved V genes account for less than half of the shortfall, and the remainder is unexplained. Counted in this sample were 150,000 to 200,000 clones; nearly 90% of them appeared once. The top ten clonotypes cover approximately 21% of the sample. The sample consisted of peripheral blood. The receptors originated from a man aged 55 to 70 with active or convalescent COVID-19.

This clone was counted at least ten times. The CDR3 loop is CASSEAGWRNGYTF. The DNA for the CDR3 is TGTGCCAGCAGTGAAGCGGGATGGAGGAATGGCTACACCTTC. V usage is TRBV2 and J usage is TRBJ1-2; D uncertain. In germline, CDR1 is SNHLY, CDR2 FYNNEI. The CDR3 consists of 14 residues. Trimming pared 0 bases from V and 6 bases from J, leaving 11 bases between.

This chain uses TRBV15 with TRBJ1-5, with D tentatively TRBD1 (5 bases). CDR3 length equals 15 residues. Germline lookup yields CDR1 LNHNV and CDR2 YYDKDF (reference sequence). V dropped 1 base and J dropped 1 base, with 8 bases sitting between them. The CDR3 sequence is CATSRGGVSNQPQHF. CDR3 bases: TGTGCCACCAGCAGAGGGGGGGTAAGCAATCAGCCCCAGCATTTT.

The V gene is TRBV6-5, the J gene TRBJ1-2; TRBD1 aligns across 9 bases. This CDR3 region has 13 residues. With V trimmed by 5 bases and J by 8 bases, 6 bases remained unmatched. Germline lookup yields CDR1 MNHEY and CDR2 SVGAGI. This CDR3 reads CASSPRTGDGYTF. The CDR3 DNA follows: TGTGCCAGCAGTCCCCGGACAGGGGACGGCTACACCTTC.

Here the CDR3 DNA reads TGTGCCAGCAGTGGAACTAGCGGGGGGCCCTTTAGCACAGATACGCAGTATTTT. Its translation: CASSGTSGGPFSTDTQYF. The rearrangement links TRBV2 to TRBJ2-3; 12 nucleotides match TRBD2. CDR1 SNHLY and CDR2 FYNNEI come from the germline V gene. This CDR3 is built from 18 residues. V lost 4 bases, J lost 0 bases, and 8 bases stayed unmatched.

V gene TRBV7-9 combines with J gene TRBJ2-5, with D perhaps TRBD2 (6 bases). Germline V CDR1 and CDR2: SEHNR, FQNEAQ (reference sequence). The V end was cut by 7 bases, the J end by 1 base, with 10 bases between. The CDR3 loop spans 13 amino acids. CDR3 sequence reads: CASNTGGQETQYF. The CDR3 region has the DNA TGTGCCAGCAACACCGGGGGCCAAGAGACCCAGTACTTC.

The chain recombines TRBV5-5 with TRBJ1-3; tentative D call: TRBD1 (6 bases). The CDR3 runs to 14 residues. V was pared by 4 bases and J by 4 bases, with 12 bases between. Looked up from germline, CDR1 is SGHKS and CDR2 is YYEKEE (reference sequence). The CDR3 spells CASSVQGAGNTIYF. As DNA, the CDR3 is TGTGCCAGCAGCGTACAGGGTGCCGGAAACACCATATATTTT.

This clone was seen once. The chain is built from TRBV5-6 and TRBJ1-1; D is possibly TRBD1 (6 bases). The length of the CDR3 is 14 residues. Germline values: CDR1 SGHDT, CDR2 YYEEEE. V lost 0 bases and J 6 bases, leaving 12 bases between the germline ends. The CDR3 coding sequence is TGTGCCAGCAGCTTGGGAGGGGGTAGGGCTGAAGCTTTCTTT. Translated: CASSLGGGRAEAFF.

The table lists this clone with a few counts. V is TRBV12-3 or TRBV12-4 and J is TRBJ1-6, with D hard to call. Trimming took 8 bases from V and 5 from J, leaving 7 bases between them. This CDR3 is 12 amino acids long. This chain's CDR3 is CASGLNNSPLHF. The CDR3 nucleotides are TGTGCCAGCGGCCTGAATAATTCACCCCTCCACTTT.

The chain couples TRBV4-1 to TRBJ2-3; 10 bases fit TRBD2. The germline V gene has CDR1 MGHRA and CDR2 YSYEKL. Germline trimming cut 0 bases from V and 2 bases from J; bases unmatched to any gene: 11. This CDR3 has 19 residues. CDR3 nucleotide sequence: TGCGCCAGCAGCCAAGATTTCCTAGCGGGGGACCCCGTCACAGATACGCAGTATTTT. Translated: CASSQDFLAGDPVTDTQYF.

The genes are TRBV28 and TRBJ2-7; 7 nucleotides line up with TRBD1. Germline V gives CDR1 MDHEN, CDR2 SYDVKM. CDR3 length: 14 amino acids. V shed 5 bases, J shed 0 bases, and the junction held 4 bases outside the gene matches. In DNA form, the CDR3 reads TGTGCCAGCAGTAAACAGGGGAGCTCCTACGAGCAGTACTTC. As protein: CASSKQGSSYEQYF.

The V and J genes are TRBV2 and TRBJ1-6; possible D gene TRBD1, 6 bases. This CDR3 region has 14 residues. In germline, CDR1 is SNHLY, CDR2 FYNNEI. The V and J ends lost 10 bases and 5 bases respectively, with 15 bases between them. The DNA for the CDR3 is TGTGCCACCACAGAGAAGGGGGATAATTCACCCCTCCACTTT. Its translation is CATTEKGDNSPLHF. The whole variable domain, filled in from reference TRBV2 and TRBJ1-6, reads EPEVTQTPSHQVTQMGQEVILRCVPISNHLYFYWYRQILGQKVEFLVSFYNNEISEKSEIFDDQFSVERPDGSNFTLKIRSTKLEDSAMYFCATTEKGDNSPLHFGNGTRLTVT.

Regarding this clone: One end of the junction fails to match germline, which may point to a read error. This rearrangement joins TRBV7-9 to TRBJ2-3; maybe TRBD2 (7 bases). Germline V gene sequence: CDR1 SEHNR, CDR2 FQNEAQ (reference sequence). CDR3 length: 16 residues. CDR3 region: CASTLRGGVGTDTQYF. As DNA, the CDR3 is TGTGCCAGCACCTTACGCGGGGGCGTGGGCACAGATACGCAGTATTTT.

The table lists this clone with a count of one. The chain couples TRBV4-2 to TRBJ2-3, with 8 bases that match TRBD2. Per the germline V gene, CDR1 is LGHNA and CDR2 is YNFKEQ. The V gene end was trimmed by 1 base and the J gene end by 1 base; junction bases not matched to a gene: 10. This CDR3 has 18 amino acids. CDR3 sequence (DNA): TGTGCCAGCAGCCAAGGAATAAGACGGGGGGGCGGCACAGATACGCAGTATTTT. Amino acids: CASSQGIRRGGGTDTQYF.

CDR3 sequence (DNA): TGTGCCAGCAGATCCGACAGGGGAAATGAAAAACTGTTTTTT. Protein: CASRSDRGNEKLFF. The rearrangement uses TRBV25-1 and TRBJ1-4; TRBD1 matches at 8 bases. The junction had 5 bases not matched to a gene; V was cut back by 6 bases and J by 5 bases. The CDR3 spans 14 residues. Germline lookup yields CDR1 MGHDK and CDR2 SYGVNS.

The CDR3 DNA follows: TGTGCCAGCACCGATCCTAAAGGGACAGGGGGAAGTGAAAAACTGTTTTTT. Translated: CASTDPKGTGGSEKLFF. The chain links TRBV28 to TRBJ1-4, with 11 nucleotides matching TRBD1. With V trimmed by 7 bases and J by 7 bases, 14 bases remained unmatched. Germline values: CDR1 MDHEN, CDR2 SYDVKM. CDR3 length: 17 residues.

V usage is TRBV7-3 and J usage is TRBJ2-4; TRBD1 agrees at 9 bases. The germline V gene encodes CDR1 SGHTA and CDR2 FQGTGA. The V segment lost 4 bases and the J segment 0 bases; nucleotides outside the gene matches: 4. The CDR3 has 16 amino acids. DNA of the CDR3: TGTGCCAGCAGCTCCACAGGGGGCAAAGCCAAAAACATTCAGTACTTC. Protein: CASSSTGGKAKNIQYF.

The chain is built from TRBV6-5 and TRBJ1-2, with 8 positions matching TRBD1. Trimming cost V 0 bases and J 8 bases; bases outside gene matches: 8. Germline V gives CDR1 MNHEY, CDR2 SVGAGI. The CDR3 covers 15 residues. CDR3 coding DNA: TGTGCCAGCAGTTACTCGACCCAGGGGGCGACAGGCTACACCTTC. This gives the protein CASSYSTQGATGYTF.

This chain uses TRBV5-6 with TRBJ1-2; 7 bases fit TRBD1. Trimming removed 5 bases from V and 4 bases from J; junction bases left unmatched: 8. This CDR3 contains 14 residues. The germline V gene has CDR1 SGHDT and CDR2 YYEEEE. CDR3 sequence: CASRATGRGYGYTF. DNA for the CDR3: TGTGCCAGCAGGGCGACAGGGAGAGGCTATGGCTACACCTTC.

V is TRBV27 and J is TRBJ2-7, with 11 positions matching TRBD1. Germline loops: CDR1 MNHEY, CDR2 SMNVEV (reference sequence). CDR3 length: 15 residues. With 5 bases clipped from V and 1 base from J, the junction kept 4 bases outside the gene matches. The CDR3 spells CASSGTGGRSYEQYF. CDR3 in DNA: TGTGCCAGCAGTGGGACAGGGGGGAGATCCTACGAGCAGTACTTC.

This clone was counted only a few times. The V and J genes are TRBV15 and TRBJ2-1; D is uncertain. From germline, CDR1 is LNHNV and CDR2 YYDKDF (reference sequence). Deletions cut 5 bases from V and 8 bases from J, with 13 bases between. There are 13 residues in the CDR3. The CDR3 region has the DNA TGTGCCACCAGCTCCTCCCTCTCCTATGAGCAGTTCTTC. This translates into CATSSSLSYEQFF.

The chain employs TRBV7-2 and TRBJ1-2; D is unresolved. The V end was cut by 1 base, the J end by 4 bases, with 10 bases between. There are 14 residues in the CDR3. Per the germline V gene, CDR1 is SGHTA and CDR2 is FQGNSA. As DNA, the CDR3 is TGTGCCAGCAGCTTAGGAACAGCCTCCTATGGCTACACCTTC. Its translation is CASSLGTASYGYTF.

The chain couples TRBV4-1 to TRBJ1-2; weak D call: TRBD1 (6 bases). V lost 4 bases and J lost 8, with 17 bases in between. The CDR3 is made up of 14 amino acids. Germline assignment: CDR1 MGHRA and CDR2 YSYEKL. The CDR3 DNA is TGCGCCAGCAGCCGGAACCAGGGGTCCCCCGGCTACACCTTC. This translates into CASSRNQGSPGYTF.

Regarding this clone: Other DNA sequences within the sample encode an identical CDR3. The CDR3 DNA follows: TGTGCCAGCAGCTCCGGGACAGGGGGCGGTCAGCCCCAGCATTTT. The encoded protein is CASSSGTGGGQPQHF. The chain recombines TRBV7-9 with TRBJ1-5; TRBD1 agrees at 12 bases. The germline CDR1 and CDR2 sequences are SEHNR and FQNEAQ (reference sequence). The CDR3 spans 15 residues. J lost 6 bases, V lost 4 bases, and 4 bases had no gene match.